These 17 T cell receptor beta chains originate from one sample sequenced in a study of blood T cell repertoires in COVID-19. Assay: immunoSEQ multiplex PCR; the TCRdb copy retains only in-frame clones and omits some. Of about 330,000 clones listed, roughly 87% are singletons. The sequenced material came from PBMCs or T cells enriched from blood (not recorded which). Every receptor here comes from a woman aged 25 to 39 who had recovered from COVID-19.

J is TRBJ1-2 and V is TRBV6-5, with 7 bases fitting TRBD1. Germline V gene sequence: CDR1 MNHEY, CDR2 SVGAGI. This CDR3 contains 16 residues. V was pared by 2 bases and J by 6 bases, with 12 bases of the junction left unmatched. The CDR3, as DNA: TGTGCCAGCAGTTACAATCCTACAGGGGTCCATGATGGCTACACCTTC. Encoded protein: CASSYNPTGVHDGYTF.

The CDR3 nucleotides are TGTGCCAGCAGTTACAGGGACAGAATGTACGAGCAGTACTTC. Its translation is CASSYRDRMYEQYF. This chain joins TRBV6-2 or TRBV6-3 and TRBJ2-7, with TRBD1 identical over 7 bases. This CDR3 comprises 14 residues. Germline assignment: CDR1 MNHEY and CDR2 SVGEGT. Losses at the gene ends were 2 bases for V and 4 bases for J; bases not matched to a gene: 5.

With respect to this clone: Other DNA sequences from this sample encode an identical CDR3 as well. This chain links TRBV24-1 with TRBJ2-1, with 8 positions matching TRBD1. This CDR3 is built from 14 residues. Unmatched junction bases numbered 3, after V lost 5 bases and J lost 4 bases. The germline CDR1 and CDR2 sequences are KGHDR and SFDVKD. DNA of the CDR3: TGTGCCACCAGTGGGACAGGGACATACAATGAGCAGTTCTTC. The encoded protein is CATSGTGTYNEQFF.

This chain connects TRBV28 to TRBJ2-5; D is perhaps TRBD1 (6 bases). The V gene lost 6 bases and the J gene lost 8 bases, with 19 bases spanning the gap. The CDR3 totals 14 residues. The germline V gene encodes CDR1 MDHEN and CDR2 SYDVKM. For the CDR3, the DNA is TGTGCCAGCAGGCAGGGGTGGGTATTGGGAACCCAGTACTTC. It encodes CASRQGWVLGTQYF. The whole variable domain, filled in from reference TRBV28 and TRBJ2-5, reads DVKVTQSSRYLVKRTGEKVFLECVQDMDHENMFWYRQDPGLGLRLIYFSYDVKMKEKGDIPEGYSVSREKKERFSLILESASTNQTSMYLCASRQGWVLGTQYFGPGTRLLVL.

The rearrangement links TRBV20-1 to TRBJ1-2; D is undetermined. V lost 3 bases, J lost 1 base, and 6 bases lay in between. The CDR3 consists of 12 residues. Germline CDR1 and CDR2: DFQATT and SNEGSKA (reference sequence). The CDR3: CSASWLNYGYTF. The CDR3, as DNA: TGCAGTGCTAGTTGGCTTAACTATGGCTACACCTTC.

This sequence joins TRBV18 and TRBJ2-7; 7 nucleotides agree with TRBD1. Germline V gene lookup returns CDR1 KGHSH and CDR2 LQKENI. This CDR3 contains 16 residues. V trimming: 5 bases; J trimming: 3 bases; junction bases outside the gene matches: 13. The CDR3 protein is CASSRSGTARDYEQYF. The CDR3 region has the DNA TGTGCCAGCTCAAGGTCCGGGACAGCCCGAGACTACGAGCAGTACTTC.

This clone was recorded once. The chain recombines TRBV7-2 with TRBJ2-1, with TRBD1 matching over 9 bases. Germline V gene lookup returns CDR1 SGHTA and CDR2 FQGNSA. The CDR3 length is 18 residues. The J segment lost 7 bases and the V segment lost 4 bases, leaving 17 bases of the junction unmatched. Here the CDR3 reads CASSYLSTRPGTGNEQFF. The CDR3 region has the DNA TGTGCCAGCAGCTATCTCTCAACCCGACCCGGGACAGGGAATGAGCAGTTCTTC.

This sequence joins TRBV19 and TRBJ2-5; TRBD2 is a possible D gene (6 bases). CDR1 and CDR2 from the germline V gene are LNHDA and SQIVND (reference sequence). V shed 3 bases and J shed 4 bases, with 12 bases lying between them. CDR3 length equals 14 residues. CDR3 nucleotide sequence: TGTGCCAGTAGTATCGTAGGGAGGAGAGAGACCCAGTACTTC. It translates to CASSIVGRRETQYF.

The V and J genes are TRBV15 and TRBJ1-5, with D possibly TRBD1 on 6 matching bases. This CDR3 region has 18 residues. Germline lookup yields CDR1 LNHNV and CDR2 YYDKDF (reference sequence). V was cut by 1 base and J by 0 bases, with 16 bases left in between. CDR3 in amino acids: CATSRAYYRAYSNQPQHF. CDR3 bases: TGTGCCACCAGCAGAGCTTATTACAGGGCCTATAGCAATCAGCCCCAGCATTTT.

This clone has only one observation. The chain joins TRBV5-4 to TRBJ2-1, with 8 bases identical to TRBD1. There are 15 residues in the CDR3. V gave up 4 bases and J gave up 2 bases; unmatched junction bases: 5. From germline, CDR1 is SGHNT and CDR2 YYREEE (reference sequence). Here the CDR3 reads CASSRRQGPYNEQFF. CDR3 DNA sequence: TGTGCCAGCAGCCGGAGACAGGGGCCCTACAATGAGCAGTTCTTC.

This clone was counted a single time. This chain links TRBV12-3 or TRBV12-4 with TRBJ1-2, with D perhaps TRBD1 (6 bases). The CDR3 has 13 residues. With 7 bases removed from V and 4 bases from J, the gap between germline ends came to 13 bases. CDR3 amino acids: CASTNTRGYGYTF. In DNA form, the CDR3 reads TGTGCCAGCACCAACACCAGGGGCTATGGCTACACCTTC.

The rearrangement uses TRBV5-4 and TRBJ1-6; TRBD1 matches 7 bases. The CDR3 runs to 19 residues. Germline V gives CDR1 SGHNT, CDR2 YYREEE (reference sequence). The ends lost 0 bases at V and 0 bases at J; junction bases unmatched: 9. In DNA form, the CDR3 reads TGTGCCAGCAGCTTGGGAAGGGGGCCCGGGGGCTCCTATAATTCACCCCTCCACTTT. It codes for CASSLGRGPGGSYNSPLHF.

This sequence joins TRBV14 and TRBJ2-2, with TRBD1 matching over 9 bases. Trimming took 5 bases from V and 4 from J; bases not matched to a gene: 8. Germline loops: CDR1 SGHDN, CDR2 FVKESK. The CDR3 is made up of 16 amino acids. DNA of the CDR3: TGTGCCAGCAGCGCCTGGACAGGGGACGGCACCGGGGAGCTGTTTTTT. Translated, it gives CASSAWTGDGTGELFF.

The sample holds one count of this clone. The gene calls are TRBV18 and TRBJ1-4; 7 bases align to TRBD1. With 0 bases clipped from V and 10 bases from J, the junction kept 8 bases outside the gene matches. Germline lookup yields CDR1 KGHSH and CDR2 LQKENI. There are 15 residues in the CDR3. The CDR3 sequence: CASSPPGQVVGKLFF. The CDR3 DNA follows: TGTGCCAGCTCACCACCCGGACAGGTGGTAGGAAAACTGTTTTTT.

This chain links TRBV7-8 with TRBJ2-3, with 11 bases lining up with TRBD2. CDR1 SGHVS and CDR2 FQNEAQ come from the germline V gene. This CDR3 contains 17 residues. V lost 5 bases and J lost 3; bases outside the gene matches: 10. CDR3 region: CASSPRTSGGWTDTQYF. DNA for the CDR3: TGTGCCAGCAGCCCCCGAACTAGCGGGGGTTGGACAGATACGCAGTATTTT.

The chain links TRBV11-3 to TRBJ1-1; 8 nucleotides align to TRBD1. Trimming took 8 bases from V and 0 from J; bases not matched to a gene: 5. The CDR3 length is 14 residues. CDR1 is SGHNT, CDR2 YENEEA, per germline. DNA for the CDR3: TGTGCCAGCCTTACAGGGGGGCTGAACACTGAAGCTTTCTTT. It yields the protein CASLTGGLNTEAFF.

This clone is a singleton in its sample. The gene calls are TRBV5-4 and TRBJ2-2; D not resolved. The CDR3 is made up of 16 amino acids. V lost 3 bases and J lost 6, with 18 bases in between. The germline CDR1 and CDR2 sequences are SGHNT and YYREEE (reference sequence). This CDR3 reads CASSSTALAGAGELFF. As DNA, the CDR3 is TGTGCCAGCAGCTCTACGGCCCTGGCAGGCGCCGGGGAGCTGTTTTTT.